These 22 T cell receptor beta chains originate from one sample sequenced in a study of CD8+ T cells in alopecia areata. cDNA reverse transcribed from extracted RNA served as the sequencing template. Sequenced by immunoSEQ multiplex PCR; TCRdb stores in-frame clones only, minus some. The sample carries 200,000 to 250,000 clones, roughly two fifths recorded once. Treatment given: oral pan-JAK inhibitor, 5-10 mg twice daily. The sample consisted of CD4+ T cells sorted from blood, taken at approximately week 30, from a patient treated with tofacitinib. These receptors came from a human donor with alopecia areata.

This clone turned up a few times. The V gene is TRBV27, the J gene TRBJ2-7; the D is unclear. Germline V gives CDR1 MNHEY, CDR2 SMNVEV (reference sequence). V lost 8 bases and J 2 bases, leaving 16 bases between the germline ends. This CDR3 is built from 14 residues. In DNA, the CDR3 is TGTGCCAGCGCAAAGGGAAGGACCACCTACGAGCAGTACTTC. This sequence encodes CASAKGRTTYEQYF.

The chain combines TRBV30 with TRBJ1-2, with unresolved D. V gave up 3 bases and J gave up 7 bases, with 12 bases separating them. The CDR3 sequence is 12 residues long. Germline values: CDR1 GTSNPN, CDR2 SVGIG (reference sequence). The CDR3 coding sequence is TGTGCCTGGAGCGTACATGGCGGTGGCTACACCTTC. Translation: CAWSVHGGGYTF.

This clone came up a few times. The chain's CDR3 is CASSLDYGRAGDTQYF. The CDR3 nucleotides read TGTGCCAGCAGCTTAGATTACGGGAGGGCCGGAGATACGCAGTATTTT. V and J are TRBV11-2 and TRBJ2-3, with 8 bases matching TRBD2. Germline CDR1 SGHAT, CDR2 FQNNGV. The CDR3 contains 16 residues. With V trimmed by 0 bases and J by 5 bases, 7 bases remained unmatched.

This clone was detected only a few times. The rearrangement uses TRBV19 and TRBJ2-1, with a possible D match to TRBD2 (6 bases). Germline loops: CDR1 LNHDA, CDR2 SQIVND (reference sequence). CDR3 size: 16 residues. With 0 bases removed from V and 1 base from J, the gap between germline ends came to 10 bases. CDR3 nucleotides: TGTGCCAGTAGTATAGATGCGGGAATGTCCTACAATGAGCAGTTCTTC. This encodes CASSIDAGMSYNEQFF.

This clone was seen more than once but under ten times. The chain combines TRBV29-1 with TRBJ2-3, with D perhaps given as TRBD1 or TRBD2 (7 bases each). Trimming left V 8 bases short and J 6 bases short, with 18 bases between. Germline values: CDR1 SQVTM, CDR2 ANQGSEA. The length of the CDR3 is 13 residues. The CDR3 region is CSSGYRGGDTQYF. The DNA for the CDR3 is TGCAGCTCGGGATACAGGGGAGGGGATACGCAGTATTTT.

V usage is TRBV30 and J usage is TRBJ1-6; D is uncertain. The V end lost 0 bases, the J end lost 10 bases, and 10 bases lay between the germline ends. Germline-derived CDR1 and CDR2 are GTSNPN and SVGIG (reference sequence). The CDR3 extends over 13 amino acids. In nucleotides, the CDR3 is TGTGCCTGGAGTGTAGGCCTCCAGTCACCCCTCCACTTT. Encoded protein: CAWSVGLQSPLHF.

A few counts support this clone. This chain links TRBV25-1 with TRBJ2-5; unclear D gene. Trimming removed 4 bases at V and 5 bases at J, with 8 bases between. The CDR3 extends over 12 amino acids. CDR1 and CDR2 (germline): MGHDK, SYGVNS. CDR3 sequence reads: CASSVAMETQYF. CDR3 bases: TGTGCCAGCAGTGTAGCAATGGAGACCCAGTACTTC.

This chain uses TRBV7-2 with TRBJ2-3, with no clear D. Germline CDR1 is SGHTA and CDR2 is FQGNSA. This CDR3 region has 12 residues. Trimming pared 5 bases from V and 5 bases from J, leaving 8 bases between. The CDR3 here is CASSRMEDTQYF. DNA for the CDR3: TGTGCCAGCAGCCGGATGGAAGATACGCAGTATTTT.

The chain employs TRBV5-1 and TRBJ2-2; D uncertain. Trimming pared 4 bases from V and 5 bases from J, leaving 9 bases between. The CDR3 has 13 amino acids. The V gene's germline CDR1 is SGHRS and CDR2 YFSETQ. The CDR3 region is CASSPQDTGELFF. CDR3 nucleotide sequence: TGCGCCAGCAGCCCCCAGGATACCGGGGAGCTGTTTTTT.

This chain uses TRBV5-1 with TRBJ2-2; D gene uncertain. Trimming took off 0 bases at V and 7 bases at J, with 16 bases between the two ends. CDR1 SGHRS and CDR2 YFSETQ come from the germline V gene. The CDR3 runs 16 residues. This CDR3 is CASSLASGSAYGELFF. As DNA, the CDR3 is TGCGCCAGCAGCTTGGCCTCCGGTTCCGCCTACGGGGAGCTGTTTTTT.

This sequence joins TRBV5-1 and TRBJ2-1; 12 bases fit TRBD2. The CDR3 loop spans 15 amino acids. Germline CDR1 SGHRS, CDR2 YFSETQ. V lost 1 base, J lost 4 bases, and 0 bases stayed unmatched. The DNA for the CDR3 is TGCGCCAGCAGCTTGACTAGCGGGGGGTACAATGAGCAGTTCTTC. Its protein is CASSLTSGGYNEQFF.

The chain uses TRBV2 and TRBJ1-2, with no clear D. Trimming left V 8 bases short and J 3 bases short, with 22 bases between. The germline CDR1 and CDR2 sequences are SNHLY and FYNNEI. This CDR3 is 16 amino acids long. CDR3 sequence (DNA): TGTGCCAGCCAACCCAGGTCGGGCAGTTCATACTATGGCTACACCTTC. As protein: CASQPRSGSSYYGYTF.

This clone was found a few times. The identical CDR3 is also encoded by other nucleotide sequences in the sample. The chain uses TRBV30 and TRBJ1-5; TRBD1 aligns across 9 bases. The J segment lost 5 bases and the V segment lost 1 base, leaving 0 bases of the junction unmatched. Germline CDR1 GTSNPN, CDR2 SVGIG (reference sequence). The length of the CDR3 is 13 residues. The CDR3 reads CAWSGQGDQPQHF. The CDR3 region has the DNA TGTGCCTGGAGTGGACAGGGGGATCAGCCCCAGCATTTT.

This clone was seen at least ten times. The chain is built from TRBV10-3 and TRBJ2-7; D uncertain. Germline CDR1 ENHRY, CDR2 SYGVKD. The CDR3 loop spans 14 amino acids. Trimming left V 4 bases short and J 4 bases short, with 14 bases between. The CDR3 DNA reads TGTGCCATCAGTGCTCCGGGCTCCAATTACGAGCAGTACTTC. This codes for CAISAPGSNYEQYF.

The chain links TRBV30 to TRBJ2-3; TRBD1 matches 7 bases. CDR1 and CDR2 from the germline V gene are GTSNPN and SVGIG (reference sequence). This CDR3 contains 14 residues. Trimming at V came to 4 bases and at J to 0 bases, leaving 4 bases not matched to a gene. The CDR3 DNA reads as TGTGCCTGGATGACAGGGCTTAGCACAGATACGCAGTATTTT. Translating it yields CAWMTGLSTDTQYF.

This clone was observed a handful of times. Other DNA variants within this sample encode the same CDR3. CDR3 bases: TGCGCCAGCAGCTTACAAGATACGCAGTATTTT. Its translation is CASSLQDTQYF. This sequence joins TRBV5-1 and TRBJ2-3; unclear D gene. CDR1 is SGHRS and CDR2 is YFSETQ in the germline V gene. Trimming left V 2 bases short and J 5 bases short, with 3 bases between. There are 11 residues in the CDR3.

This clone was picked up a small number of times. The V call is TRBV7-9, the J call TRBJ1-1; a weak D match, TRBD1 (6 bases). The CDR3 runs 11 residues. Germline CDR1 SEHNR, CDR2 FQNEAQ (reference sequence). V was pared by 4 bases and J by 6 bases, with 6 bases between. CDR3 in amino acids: CASSWTAEAFF. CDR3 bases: TGTGCCAGCAGCTGGACAGCTGAAGCTTTCTTT.

CDR3 amino acids: CASRVGDLSTDTQYF. CDR3 in DNA: TGTGCCAGCAGAGTGGGGGACCTAAGCACAGATACGCAGTATTTT. The chain recombines TRBV7-9 with TRBJ2-3; D possibly matches TRBD1 or TRBD2 (5 bases each). V was clipped by 6 bases and J by 0 bases, with 13 bases between them. Germline CDR1 SEHNR, CDR2 FQNEAQ (reference sequence). The CDR3 consists of 15 residues.

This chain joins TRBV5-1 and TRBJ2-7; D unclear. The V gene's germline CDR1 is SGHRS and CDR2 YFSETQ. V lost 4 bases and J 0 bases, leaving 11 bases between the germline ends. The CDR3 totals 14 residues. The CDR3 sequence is CASSLDGYSYEQYF. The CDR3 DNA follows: TGCGCCAGCAGCCTGGACGGATACTCCTACGAGCAGTACTTC. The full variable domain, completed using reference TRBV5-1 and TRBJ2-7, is KAGVTQTPRYLIKTRGQQVTLSCSPISGHRSVSWYQQTPGQGLQFLFEYFSETQRNKGNFPGRFSGRQFSNSRSEMNVSTLELGDSALYLCASSLDGYSYEQYFGPGTRLTVT.

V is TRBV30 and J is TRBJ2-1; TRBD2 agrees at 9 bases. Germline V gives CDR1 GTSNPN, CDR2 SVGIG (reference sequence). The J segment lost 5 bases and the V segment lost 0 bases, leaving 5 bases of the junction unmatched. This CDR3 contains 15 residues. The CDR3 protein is CAWSVRLAGNNEQFF. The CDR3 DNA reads TGTGCCTGGAGTGTTAGGCTAGCGGGAAACAATGAGCAGTTCTTC.

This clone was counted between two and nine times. DNA of the CDR3: TGTGCCAGCAGTGTACAGGGGGCGATCTGGGAGCTGTTTTTT. It encodes CASSVQGAIWELFF. The chain is built from TRBV2 and TRBJ2-2; 9 bases fit TRBD1. From germline, CDR1 is SNHLY and CDR2 FYNNEI. The CDR3 length is 14 residues. With V trimmed by 4 bases and J by 9 bases, 6 bases remained unmatched.

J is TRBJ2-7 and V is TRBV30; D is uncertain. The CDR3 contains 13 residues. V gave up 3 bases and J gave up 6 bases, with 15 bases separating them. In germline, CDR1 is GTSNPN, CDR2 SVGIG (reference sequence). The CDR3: CAWSVSGTIEQYF. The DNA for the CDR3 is TGTGCCTGGAGCGTCTCGGGCACCATCGAGCAGTACTTC.